This entry concerns a single TCR beta chain. Its specificity is unknown. These data originate in a study of T cell responses to AZD1222 COVID-19 vaccine. Findings of the study overall: Mapped onto spike, vaccine-associated CD4 TCRs spanned it and were dominant at 160-218 and 743-854. Clonal diversity was possibly underestimated, and white British individuals and females predominated among donors. Of the AZD1222 recipients, only 5 to 7 were seropositive at baseline.

Method: immunoSEQ multiplex PCR; TCRdb's copy keeps in-frame clones and lacks some. The sample yields 170,000 or so clones, roughly 93% seen once. V was pared by 0 bases and J by 4 bases, with 18 bases between. CDR1 and CDR2 (germline): LGHDT, YNNKEL (reference sequence). The length of the CDR3 is 17 residues. The sample in question was peripheral blood, obtained 28 days after the second dose of the MenACWY control vaccine. The V call is TRBV3-1 (or the pseudogene TRBV3-2), the J call TRBJ1-2; D unresolved. The sequence was obtained from an adult who received the MenACWY meningococcal vaccine as a control. CDR3 nucleotide sequence: TGTGCCAGCAGCCAAGATAGATCGGCTCTTCGGGGCTATGGCTACACCTTC. This encodes CASSQDRSALRGYGYTF.